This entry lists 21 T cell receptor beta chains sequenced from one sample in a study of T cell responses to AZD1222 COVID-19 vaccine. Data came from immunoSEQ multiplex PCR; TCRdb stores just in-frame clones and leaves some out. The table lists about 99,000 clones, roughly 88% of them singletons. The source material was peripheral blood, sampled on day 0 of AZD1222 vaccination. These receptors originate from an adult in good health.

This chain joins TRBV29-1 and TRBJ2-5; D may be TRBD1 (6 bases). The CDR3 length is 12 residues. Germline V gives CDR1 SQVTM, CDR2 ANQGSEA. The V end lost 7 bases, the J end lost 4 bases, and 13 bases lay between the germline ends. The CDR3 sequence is CSAAQGSETQYF. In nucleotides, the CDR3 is TGCAGCGCCGCACAGGGATCAGAGACCCAGTACTTC.

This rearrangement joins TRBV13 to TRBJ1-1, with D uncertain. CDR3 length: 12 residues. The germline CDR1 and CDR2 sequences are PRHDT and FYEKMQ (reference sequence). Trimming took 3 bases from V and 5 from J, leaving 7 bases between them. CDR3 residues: CASSFVGTEAFF. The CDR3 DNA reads TGTGCCAGCAGCTTTGTGGGGACTGAAGCTTTCTTT. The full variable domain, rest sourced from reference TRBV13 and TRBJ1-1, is AAGVIQSPRHLIKEKRETATLKCYPIPRHDTVYWYQQGPGQDPQFLISFYEKMQSDKGSIPDRFSAQQFSDYHSELNMSSLELGDSALYFCASSFVGTEAFFGQGTRLTVV.

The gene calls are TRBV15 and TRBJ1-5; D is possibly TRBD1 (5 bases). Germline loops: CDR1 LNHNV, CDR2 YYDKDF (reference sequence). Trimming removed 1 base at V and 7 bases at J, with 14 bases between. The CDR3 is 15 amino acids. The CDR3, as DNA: TGTGCCACCAGCAGAGGTTTAGGGACCGGCCAGCCCCAGCATTTT. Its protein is CATSRGLGTGQPQHF.

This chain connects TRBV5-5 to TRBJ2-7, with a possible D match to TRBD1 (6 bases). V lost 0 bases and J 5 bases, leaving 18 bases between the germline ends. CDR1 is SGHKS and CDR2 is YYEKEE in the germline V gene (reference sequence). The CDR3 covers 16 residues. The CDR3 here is CASSLAQGTETHEQYF. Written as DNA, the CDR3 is TGTGCCAGCAGCTTGGCGCAGGGGACCGAAACCCACGAGCAGTACTTC.

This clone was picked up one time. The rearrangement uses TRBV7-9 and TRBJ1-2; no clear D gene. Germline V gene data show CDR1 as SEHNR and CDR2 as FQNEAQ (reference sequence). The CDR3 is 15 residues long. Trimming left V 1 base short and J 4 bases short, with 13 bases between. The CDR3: CASSLVGWDGYGYTF. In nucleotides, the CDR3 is TGTGCCAGCAGCTTAGTTGGCTGGGATGGCTATGGCTACACCTTC.

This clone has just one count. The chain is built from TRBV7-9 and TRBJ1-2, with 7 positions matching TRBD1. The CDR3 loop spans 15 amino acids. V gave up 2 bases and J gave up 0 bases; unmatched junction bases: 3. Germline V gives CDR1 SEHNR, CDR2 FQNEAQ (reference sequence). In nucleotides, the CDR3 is TGTGCCAGCAGCTTAAAAGGGGGCCCTAACTATGGCTACACCTTC. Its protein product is CASSLKGGPNYGYTF.

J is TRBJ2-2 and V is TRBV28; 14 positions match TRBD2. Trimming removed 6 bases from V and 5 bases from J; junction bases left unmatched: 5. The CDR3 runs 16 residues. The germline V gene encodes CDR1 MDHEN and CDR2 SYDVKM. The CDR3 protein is CASSRRLAGGTGELFF. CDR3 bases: TGTGCCAGCAGCCGAAGACTAGCGGGGGGGACCGGGGAGCTGTTTTTT.

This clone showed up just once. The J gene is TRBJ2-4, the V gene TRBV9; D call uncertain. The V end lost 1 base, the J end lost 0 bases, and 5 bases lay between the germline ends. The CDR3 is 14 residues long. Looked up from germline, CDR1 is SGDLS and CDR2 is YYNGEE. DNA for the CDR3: TGTGCCAGCAGCGTACCGGGAGCCAAAAACATTCAGTACTTC. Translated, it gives CASSVPGAKNIQYF.

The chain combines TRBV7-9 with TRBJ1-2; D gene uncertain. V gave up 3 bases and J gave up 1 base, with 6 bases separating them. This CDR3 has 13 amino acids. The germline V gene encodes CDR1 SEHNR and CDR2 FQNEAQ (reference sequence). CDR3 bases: TGTGCCAGCAGCTTCGGCGGTAACTATGGCTACACCTTC. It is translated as CASSFGGNYGYTF.

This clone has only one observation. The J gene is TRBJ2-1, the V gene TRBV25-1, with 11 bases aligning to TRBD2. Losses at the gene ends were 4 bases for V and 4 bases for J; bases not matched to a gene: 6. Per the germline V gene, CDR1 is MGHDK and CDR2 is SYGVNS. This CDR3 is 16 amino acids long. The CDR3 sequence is CASSGYTSGSYNEQFF. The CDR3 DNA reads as TGTGCCAGCAGTGGTTACACTAGCGGGAGTTACAATGAGCAGTTCTTC.

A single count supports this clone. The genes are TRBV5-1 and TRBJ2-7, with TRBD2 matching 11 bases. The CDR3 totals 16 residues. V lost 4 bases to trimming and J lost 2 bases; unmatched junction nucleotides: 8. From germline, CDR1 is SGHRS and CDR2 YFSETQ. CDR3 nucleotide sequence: TGCGCCAGCAGCCCGGGCGGGACTAGCGGAACCTACGAGCAGTACTTC. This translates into CASSPGGTSGTYEQYF.

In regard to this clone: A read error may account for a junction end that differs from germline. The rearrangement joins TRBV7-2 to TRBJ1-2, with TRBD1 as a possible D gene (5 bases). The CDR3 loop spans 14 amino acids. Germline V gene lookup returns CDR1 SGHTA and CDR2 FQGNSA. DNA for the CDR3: TGTGCCAGCAGATTAGGGCAGGGAGTCGGTGGCTACACCTTC. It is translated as CASRLGQGVGGYTF. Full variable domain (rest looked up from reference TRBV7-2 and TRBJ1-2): GAGVSQSPSNKVTEKGKDVELRCDPISGHTALYWYRQSLGQGLEFLIYFQGNSAPDKSGLPSDRFSAERTGGSVSTLTIQRTQQEDSAVYLCASRLGQGVGGYTFGSGTRLTVV.

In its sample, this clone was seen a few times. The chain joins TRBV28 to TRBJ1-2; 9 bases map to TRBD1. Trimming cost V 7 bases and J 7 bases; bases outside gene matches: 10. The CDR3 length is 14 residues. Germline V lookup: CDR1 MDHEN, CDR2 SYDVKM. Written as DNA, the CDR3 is TGTGCCAGCACTACAGGGGGCGCGGTTCGTGGCTACACCTTC. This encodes CASTTGGAVRGYTF.

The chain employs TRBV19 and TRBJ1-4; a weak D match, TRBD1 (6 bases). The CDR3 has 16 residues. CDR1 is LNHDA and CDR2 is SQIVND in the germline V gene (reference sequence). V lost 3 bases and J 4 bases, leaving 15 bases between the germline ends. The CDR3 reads CASSIVPDRFNEKLFF. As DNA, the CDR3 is TGTGCCAGTAGTATTGTACCGGACAGATTTAATGAAAAACTGTTTTTT.

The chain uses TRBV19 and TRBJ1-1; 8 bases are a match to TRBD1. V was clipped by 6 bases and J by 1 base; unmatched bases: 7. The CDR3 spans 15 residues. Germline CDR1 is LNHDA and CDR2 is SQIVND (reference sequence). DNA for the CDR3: TGTGCCAGTAGCACGCGAGGGACAGGGAACACTGAAGCTTTCTTT. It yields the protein CASSTRGTGNTEAFF.

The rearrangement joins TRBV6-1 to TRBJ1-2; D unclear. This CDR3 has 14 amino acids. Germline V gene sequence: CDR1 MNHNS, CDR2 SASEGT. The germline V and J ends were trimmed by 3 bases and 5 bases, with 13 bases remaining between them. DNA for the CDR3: TGTGCCAGCAGTGATTATCGCCAGGTATATGGCTACACCTTC. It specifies CASSDYRQVYGYTF.

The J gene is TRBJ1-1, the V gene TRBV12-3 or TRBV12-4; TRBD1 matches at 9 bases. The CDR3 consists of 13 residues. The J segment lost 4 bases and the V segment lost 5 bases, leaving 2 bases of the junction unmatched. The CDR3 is CASSTGQGTEAFF. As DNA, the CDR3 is TGTGCCAGCAGTACGGGACAGGGCACTGAAGCTTTCTTT.

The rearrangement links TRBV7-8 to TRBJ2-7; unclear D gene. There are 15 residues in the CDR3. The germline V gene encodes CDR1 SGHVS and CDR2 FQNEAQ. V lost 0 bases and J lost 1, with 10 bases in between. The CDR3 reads CASSLASPLSYEQYF. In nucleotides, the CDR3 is TGTGCCAGCAGCTTAGCTTCACCACTTTCCTACGAGCAGTACTTC.

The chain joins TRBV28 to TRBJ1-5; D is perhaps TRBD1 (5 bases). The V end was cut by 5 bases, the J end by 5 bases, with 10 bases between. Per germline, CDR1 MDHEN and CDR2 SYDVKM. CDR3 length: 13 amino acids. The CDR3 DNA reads TGTGCCAGCAGTACTGGACACCATCAGCCCCAGCATTTT. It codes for CASSTGHHQPQHF.

CDR3 sequence (DNA): TGTGCCAGCAGTTTTGGGGGGCCCCGGGACAGATCCTATGGCTACACCTTC. This codes for CASSFGGPRDRSYGYTF. This chain joins TRBV28 and TRBJ1-2; 7 bases line up with TRBD1. Losses at the gene ends were 3 bases for V and 4 bases for J; bases not matched to a gene: 14. This CDR3 is built from 17 residues. Per germline, CDR1 MDHEN and CDR2 SYDVKM.

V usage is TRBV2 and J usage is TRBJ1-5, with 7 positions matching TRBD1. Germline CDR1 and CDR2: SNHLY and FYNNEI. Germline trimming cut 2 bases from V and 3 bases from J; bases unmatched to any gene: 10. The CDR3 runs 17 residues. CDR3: CASSENGGQASNQPQHF. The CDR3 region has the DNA TGTGCCAGCAGTGAAAATGGAGGACAGGCCTCCAATCAGCCCCAGCATTTT. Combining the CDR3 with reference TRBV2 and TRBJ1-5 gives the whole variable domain EPEVTQTPSHQVTQMGQEVILRCVPISNHLYFYWYRQILGQKVEFLVSFYNNEISEKSEIFDDQFSVERPDGSNFTLKIRSTKLEDSAMYFCASSENGGQASNQPQHFGDGTRLSIL.